This T cell receptor (beta chain) was identified in a study of control samples from healthy donors and cancer patients. TCRdb's table, derived via immunoSEQ multiplex PCR, lists solely in-frame clones and lacks some. The table has roughly 130,000 clones, approximately 90% seen once. This TCR was sampled from a man aged 18 to 35 in good health. The sequenced sample consisted of blood.

In DNA, the CDR3 is TGTGCCAGCAGTGATTCGGGCAGGGGCCATGGCTACACCTTC. Protein sequence: CASSDSGRGHGYTF. The chain couples TRBV6-1 to TRBJ1-2; perhaps TRBD1 as D (6 bases). The germline V gene has CDR1 MNHNS and CDR2 SASEGT. V lost 3 bases to trimming and J lost 6 bases, with 14 bases between them. The CDR3 is 14 amino acids.